The sequence of this T cell receptor beta chain was determined in a study of relationships among human T cell subsets. TCR alpha and beta CDR3s were amplified from mRNA by semiquantitative ARM-PCR. ARM-PCR used tagged nested gene-specific primers, then communal superprimers for exponential amplification. One entry per CDR3 protein results from TCRdb running MiXCR on the multiplex PCR reads. The sample includes under 15,000 distinct CDR3 sequences, around 67% of them seen just once. Th1 cells were collected as flow-through following bead selections for CD25, CD56 and CD294. On this clonotype itself: Its antigen is as yet unknown. The junction departs from germline at one end; a sequencing error may be responsible.

The CDR3 covers 14 residues. The V gene's germline CDR1 is PRHDT and CDR2 FYEKMQ (reference sequence). Study findings and constraints: Substantial CDR3 sharing among Th1, Th2 and regulatory cells suggested stochastic fate choice. Regulatory and Th2 subsets had few clones over 100 reads, unlike CD8+ cytotoxic cells.

This TCR came from a man between 40 and 49 years old in good health. Sequencing used CD4+ Th1 cells sorted from blood. V gene TRBV13 combines with J gene TRBJ2-1, with a possible D match to TRBD2 (5 bases). The CDR3: CASGDGVYYNEQFF. CDR3 bases: TGCGCCAGCGGTGATGGGGTTTACTACAATGAGCAGTTCTTC.